Below, 18 T cell receptor beta chains from the same sample are listed, as sequenced in a study of cytomegalovirus exposure and HLA in healthy donors (dated by TCRdb to the late 2010s). Library method: the immunoSEQ multiplex PCR assay. For the multiplex PCR, a mixture combining 60 forward primers for TCR Vbeta segments and 13 reverse primers for TCR Jbeta segments was used. Drawn from immuneACCESS, this table holds only the in-frame rearrangements with V and J called that TCRdb kept. Clones are partly lost; checked studies trace under half to an unresolved V gene and leave the rest unexplained. The sample has about 110,000 clones on record, around 73% of them singletons. Approximately 5% of the sample comes from the top ten. Sample: PBMCs. These receptors were obtained from a young woman in good health and CMV-seropositive.

V and J are TRBV5-1 and TRBJ1-2, with D unresolved. The germline CDR1 and CDR2 sequences are SGHRS and YFSETQ. V lost 0 bases and J lost 5, with 8 bases in between. The CDR3 is made up of 13 amino acids. CDR3 nucleotide sequence: TGCGCCAGCAGCTTGGTTAGCCCTTATGGCTACACCTTC. It specifies CASSLVSPYGYTF.

The rearrangement uses TRBV10-3 and TRBJ2-3, with TRBD2 as a possible D gene (5 bases). This CDR3 has 15 amino acids. The V end lost 3 bases, the J end lost 0 bases, and 10 bases lay between the germline ends. Per the germline V gene, CDR1 is ENHRY and CDR2 is SYGVKD. CDR3 residues: CAISEGRTSTDTQYF. The DNA for the CDR3 is TGTGCCATCAGTGAAGGACGGACTAGCACAGATACGCAGTATTTT.

The table lists this clone with a few counts. The chain uses TRBV30 and TRBJ2-5, with 9 bases identical to TRBD2. Looked up from germline, CDR1 is GTSNPN and CDR2 is SVGIG (reference sequence). The CDR3 is 16 amino acids. With V trimmed by 4 bases and J by 2 bases, 11 bases remained unmatched. The CDR3 spells CAWTPRGGLGQETQYF. DNA for the CDR3: TGTGCCTGGACCCCGCGGGGGGGCCTTGGGCAAGAGACCCAGTACTTC.

The gene calls are TRBV5-8 and TRBJ1-3, with a weak D call TRBD1 (5 bases). The CDR3 spans 15 residues. V was clipped by 4 bases and J by 2 bases, with 13 bases between them. Germline-derived CDR1 and CDR2 are SGHTS and YDEGEE. CDR3 region: CASSHQKTAGNTIYF. As DNA, the CDR3 is TGTGCCAGCAGCCACCAGAAGACAGCTGGAAACACCATATATTTT.

The sample holds one count of this clone. The chain combines TRBV7-8 with TRBJ1-2; 11 positions match TRBD1. This CDR3 comprises 14 residues. The trim removed 2 bases at V and 11 bases at J, leaving 7 bases unmatched. CDR1 and CDR2 from the germline V gene are SGHVS and FQNEAQ. As DNA, the CDR3 is TGTGCCAGCAGCTTAAGAGGACAGGGGGCCACATACACCTTC. The encoded protein is CASSLRGQGATYTF.

There are a few counts of this clone. The gene calls are TRBV18 and TRBJ1-5; D uncertain. The CDR3 length is 15 residues. Trimming shortened V by 2 bases and J by 3 bases, and 11 bases separated the two germline ends. CDR1 is KGHSH, CDR2 LQKENI, per germline. CDR3 sequence: CASSPGRSDNQPQHF. For the CDR3, the DNA is TGTGCCAGCTCACCAGGCAGGTCTGACAATCAGCCCCAGCATTTT.

The rearrangement links TRBV6-1 to TRBJ1-2, with 7 bases lining up with TRBD1. This CDR3 is built from 15 residues. J was trimmed by 2 bases and V by 4 bases; bases with no gene match: 7. Per the germline V gene, CDR1 is MNHNS and CDR2 is SASEGT. Here the CDR3 DNA reads TGTGCCAGCAGTGCCAGGACAGGCGACAACTATGGCTACACCTTC. Translated: CASSARTGDNYGYTF.

The V gene is TRBV25-1, the J gene TRBJ2-2; TRBD1 matches 11 bases. This CDR3 has 17 amino acids. V trimming: 5 bases; J trimming: 7 bases; junction bases outside the gene matches: 12. Germline CDR1 and CDR2: MGHDK and SYGVNS. Here the CDR3 DNA reads TGTGCCAGCAGTAGCCCCCCGGGACAGGGGGAAGACGGGGAGCTGTTTTTT. This encodes CASSSPPGQGEDGELFF.

The chain joins TRBV10-3 to TRBJ2-7; 11 bases fit TRBD2. The ends lost 4 bases at V and 4 bases at J; junction bases unmatched: 12. The CDR3 runs 17 residues. Per the germline V gene, CDR1 is ENHRY and CDR2 is SYGVKD. The CDR3 region is CAISGSGLADKGYEQYF. The CDR3 bases are TGTGCCATCAGTGGGTCGGGACTAGCGGATAAAGGGTACGAGCAGTACTTC.

The rearrangement uses TRBV6-5 and TRBJ2-7; 7 positions match TRBD1. CDR3 length equals 13 residues. With 6 bases clipped from V and 6 bases from J, the junction kept 8 bases outside the gene matches. Per germline, CDR1 MNHEY and CDR2 SVGAGI. The CDR3 bases are TGTGCCAGCAGGCGACAGGGAGCAAGCGAGCAGTACTTC. Protein: CASRRQGASEQYF.

The chain has TRBV19 and TRBJ1-2; 8 nucleotides match TRBD1. Trimming took 7 bases from V and 4 from J; bases not matched to a gene: 11. This CDR3 spans 15 amino acids. Germline lookup yields CDR1 LNHDA and CDR2 SQIVND (reference sequence). CDR3 protein: CASTAGGHGSYGYTF. CDR3 bases: TGTGCCAGTACGGCAGGGGGCCATGGTAGCTATGGCTACACCTTC.

The V call is TRBV2, the J call TRBJ1-5; 8 nucleotides match TRBD1. V dropped 3 bases and J dropped 1; count of bases not matched to a gene: 2. CDR1 is SNHLY and CDR2 is FYNNEI in the germline V gene. The length of the CDR3 is 15 residues. The CDR3 is CASSDQGASNQPQHF. CDR3 bases: TGTGCCAGCAGTGATCAGGGGGCGAGCAATCAGCCCCAGCATTTT.

This clone occurred a few times. The rearrangement joins TRBV2 to TRBJ2-3, with D possibly matching TRBD2 (6 bases). The length of the CDR3 is 15 residues. Trimming left V 4 bases short and J 5 bases short, with 16 bases between. CDR1 is SNHLY, CDR2 FYNNEI, per germline. The CDR3 bases are TGTGCCAGCAGTGCCGCCGTGCCCGGGGGAGATACGCAGTATTTT. This sequence encodes CASSAAVPGGDTQYF.

V and J are TRBV7-9 and TRBJ2-2; D is undetermined. The CDR3 is made up of 14 amino acids. CDR1 and CDR2 (germline): SEHNR, FQNEAQ (reference sequence). The ends were cut back, 3 bases at V and 0 bases at J, with 5 bases in the middle. CDR3 amino acids: CASSFTSNTGELFF. Here the CDR3 DNA reads TGTGCCAGCAGCTTTACTTCGAACACCGGGGAGCTGTTTTTT.

A few counts support this clone. The V and J genes are TRBV18 and TRBJ1-1; D unclear. V dropped 7 bases and J dropped 8 bases, with 17 bases sitting between them. The CDR3 extends over 13 amino acids. Germline CDR1 KGHSH, CDR2 LQKENI. The chain's CDR3 is CASYPPSASEAFF. CDR3 nucleotide sequence: TGTGCCAGCTACCCTCCGTCCGCGTCCGAAGCTTTCTTT.

In this sample, this clone turned up a few times. J is TRBJ1-2 and V is TRBV11-3, with unresolved D. The length of the CDR3 is 12 residues. Trimming pared 3 bases from V and 2 bases from J, leaving 4 bases between. Germline lookup yields CDR1 SGHNT and CDR2 YENEEA. The CDR3 DNA sequence: TGTGCCAGCAGCTTCAGGAACTATGGCTACACCTTC. Translating gives CASSFRNYGYTF.

The V gene is TRBV13, the J gene TRBJ2-1; TRBD2 aligns across 10 bases. Losses at the gene ends were 4 bases for V and 5 bases for J; bases not matched to a gene: 8. CDR1 and CDR2 from the germline V gene are PRHDT and FYEKMQ (reference sequence). This CDR3 contains 16 residues. This CDR3 reads CASSYVRTSGHNEQFF. CDR3 sequence (DNA): TGTGCCAGCAGCTACGTTAGGACTAGCGGACACAATGAGCAGTTCTTC.

The rearrangement links TRBV13 to TRBJ2-2; no definite D call. Germline assignment: CDR1 PRHDT and CDR2 FYEKMQ (reference sequence). CDR3 length: 19 residues. The V gene lost 5 bases and the J gene lost 0 bases, with 22 bases spanning the gap. The CDR3 is CASSIQNLALSANTGELFF. CDR3 nucleotides: TGTGCCAGCAGCATACAGAATTTGGCGCTGTCAGCGAACACCGGGGAGCTGTTTTTT.